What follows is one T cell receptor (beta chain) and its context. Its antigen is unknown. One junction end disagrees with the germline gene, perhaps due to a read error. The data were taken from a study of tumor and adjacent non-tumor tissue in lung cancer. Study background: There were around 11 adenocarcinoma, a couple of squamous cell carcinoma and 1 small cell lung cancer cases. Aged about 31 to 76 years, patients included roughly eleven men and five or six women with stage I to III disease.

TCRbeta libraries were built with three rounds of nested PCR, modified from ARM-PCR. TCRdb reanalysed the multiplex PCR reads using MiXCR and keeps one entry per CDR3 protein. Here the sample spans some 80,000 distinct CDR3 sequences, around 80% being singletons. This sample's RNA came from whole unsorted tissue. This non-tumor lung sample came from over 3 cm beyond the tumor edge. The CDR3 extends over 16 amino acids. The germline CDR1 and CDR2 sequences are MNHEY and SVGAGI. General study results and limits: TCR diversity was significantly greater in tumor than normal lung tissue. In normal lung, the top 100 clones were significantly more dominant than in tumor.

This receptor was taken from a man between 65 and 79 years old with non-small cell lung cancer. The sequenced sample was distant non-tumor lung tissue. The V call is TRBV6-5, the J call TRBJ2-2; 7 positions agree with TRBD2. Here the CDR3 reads CASSPGRVENTGELFF. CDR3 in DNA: TGTGCAAGCAGCCCGGGGAGGGTGGAGAACACCGGGGAGCTGTTTTTT.